This T cell receptor (beta chain) was recorded in a study of T cell changes during pregnancy in multiple sclerosis. Data came from immunoSEQ multiplex PCR; TCRdb stores just in-frame clones and leaves some out. The sample consists of fewer than 50,000 clones, roughly 87% of them appearing once. Trimming shortened V by 0 bases and J by 3 bases, and 12 bases separated the two germline ends. Germline CDR1 is LGHNA and CDR2 is YNFKEQ. The CDR3 covers 15 residues. The source material was CD8+ T cells from peripheral blood mononuclear cells, sampled in the first trimester of pregnancy. The sequence was collected from a female donor with multiple sclerosis, enrolled in a pregnancy study. The genes are TRBV4-2 and TRBJ2-7, with a tentative D call TRBD2 (5 bases). The CDR3 spells CASSQDPGNFYEQYF. CDR3 nucleotides: TGTGCCAGCAGCCAAGACCCGGGGAACTTCTACGAGCAGTACTTC.